These 3 T cell receptor beta chains were all obtained from the same sample, sequenced in a study of T-cell memory formation after mild COVID-19. MiXCR, applied by TCRdb to the 5' RACE reads, yields one record per CDR3 protein. This sample yields roughly 86,000 distinct CDR3 sequences, of which about 12% are seen a single time; roughly a quarter belongs to the top ten. Source material: PBMCs or a T cell subset sorted from them (not recorded which). Every receptor here comes from an adult woman who had mild COVID-19 (a few samples of this study predate the infection). Cell type and time point are not known.

This clonotype was found a few times. DNA of the CDR3: TGTGCCAGCAGCAGGGGAGACTATGAGCAGTTCTTC. The encoded protein is CASSRGDYEQFF. The V and J genes are TRBV12-3 or TRBV12-4 and TRBJ2-1; D is perhaps TRBD1 (6 bases). The CDR3 totals 12 residues. V was cut by 6 bases and J by 8 bases, with 11 bases left in between.

In its sample, this clonotype was seen a few times. This chain connects TRBV29-1 to TRBJ2-7; 7 nucleotides line up with TRBD1. V dropped 5 bases and J dropped 2; count of bases not matched to a gene: 6. The CDR3 contains 13 residues. Looked up from germline, CDR1 is SQVTM and CDR2 is ANQGSEA. The DNA of the CDR3 is TGCAGCGTTTTTGGGGACAGTGCCTACGAGCAGTACTTC. This encodes CSVFGDSAYEQYF.

The chain has TRBV6-6 and TRBJ2-7; 12 bases agree with TRBD2. The CDR3 sequence is 15 residues long. The germline CDR1 and CDR2 sequences are MNHNY and SVGAGI (reference sequence). The V gene end was trimmed by 7 bases and the J gene end by 4 bases; junction bases not matched to a gene: 8. CDR3 bases: TGTGCCAGCACCTACTCGACTAGCGGGAGATACGAGCAGTACTTC. This gives the protein CASTYSTSGRYEQYF.